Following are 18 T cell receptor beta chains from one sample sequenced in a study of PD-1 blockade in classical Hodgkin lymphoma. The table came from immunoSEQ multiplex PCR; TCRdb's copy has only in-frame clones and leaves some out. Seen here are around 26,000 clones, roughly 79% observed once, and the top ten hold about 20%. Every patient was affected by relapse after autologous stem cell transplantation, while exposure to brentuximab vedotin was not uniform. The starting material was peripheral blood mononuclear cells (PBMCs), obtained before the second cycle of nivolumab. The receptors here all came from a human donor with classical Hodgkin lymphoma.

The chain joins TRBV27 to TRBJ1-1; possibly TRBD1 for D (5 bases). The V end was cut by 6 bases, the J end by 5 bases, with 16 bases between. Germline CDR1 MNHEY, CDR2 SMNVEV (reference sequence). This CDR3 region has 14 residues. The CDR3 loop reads CASRSLGVGTEAFF. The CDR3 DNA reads TGTGCCAGCAGGTCCTTGGGGGTTGGGACTGAAGCTTTCTTT.

The CDR3 DNA reads TGTGCCAGCAGCCGACAGGGCTACGAGCAGTACTTC. Its translation is CASSRQGYEQYF. This chain uses TRBV7-2 with TRBJ2-7; 7 nucleotides line up with TRBD1. CDR1 SGHTA and CDR2 FQGNSA come from the germline V gene. V lost 5 bases and J lost 3; bases outside the gene matches: 1. The CDR3 loop spans 12 amino acids.

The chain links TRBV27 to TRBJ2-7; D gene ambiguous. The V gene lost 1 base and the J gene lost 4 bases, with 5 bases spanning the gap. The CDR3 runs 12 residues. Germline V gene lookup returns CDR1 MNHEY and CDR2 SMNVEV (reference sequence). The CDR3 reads CASSLLGYEQYF. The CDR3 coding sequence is TGTGCCAGCAGTTTATTAGGGTACGAGCAGTACTTC.

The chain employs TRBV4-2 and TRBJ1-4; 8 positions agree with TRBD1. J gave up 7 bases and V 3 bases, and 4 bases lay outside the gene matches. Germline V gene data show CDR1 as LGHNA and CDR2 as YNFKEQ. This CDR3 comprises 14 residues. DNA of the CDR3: TGTGCCAGCAGCCAGGACAGGGTTTTTGAAAAACTGTTTTTT. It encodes CASSQDRVFEKLFF.

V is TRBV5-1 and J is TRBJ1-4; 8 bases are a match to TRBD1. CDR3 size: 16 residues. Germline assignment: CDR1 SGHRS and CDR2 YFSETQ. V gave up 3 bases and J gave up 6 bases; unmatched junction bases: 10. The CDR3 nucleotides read TGCGCCAGCAGCTCCAGAGTGGGACAGGCTTATGAAAAACTGTTTTTT. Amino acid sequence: CASSSRVGQAYEKLFF.

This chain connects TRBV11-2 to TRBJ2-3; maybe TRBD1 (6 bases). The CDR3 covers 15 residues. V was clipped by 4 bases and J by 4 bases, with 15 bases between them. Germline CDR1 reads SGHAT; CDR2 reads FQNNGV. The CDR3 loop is CASSSTGTGSDTQYF. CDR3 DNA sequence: TGTGCCAGCAGCTCCACAGGGACGGGCTCAGATACGCAGTATTTT.

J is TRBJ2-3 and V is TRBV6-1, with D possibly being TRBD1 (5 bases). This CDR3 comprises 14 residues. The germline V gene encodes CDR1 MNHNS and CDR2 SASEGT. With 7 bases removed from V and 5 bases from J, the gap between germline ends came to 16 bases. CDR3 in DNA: TGTGCCAGCACGAAGGGGCTGAAAGTAGATACGCAGTATTTT. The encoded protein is CASTKGLKVDTQYF.

CDR3 coding DNA: TGTGCCAGCAGTACTTTAGCGGGAGACAACAATGAGCAGTTCTTC. Translated: CASSTLAGDNNEQFF. V usage is TRBV6-1 and J usage is TRBJ2-1, with 9 positions matching TRBD2. CDR1 and CDR2 (germline): MNHNS, SASEGT. CDR3 length: 15 residues. J gave up 5 bases and V 5 bases, and 7 bases lay outside the gene matches.

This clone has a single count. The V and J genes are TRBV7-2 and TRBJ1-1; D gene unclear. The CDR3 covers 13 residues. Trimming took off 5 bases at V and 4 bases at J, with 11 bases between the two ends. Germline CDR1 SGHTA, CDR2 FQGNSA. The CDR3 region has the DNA TGTGCCAGCAGCCTGGGGAGGGTCACTGAAGCTTTCTTT. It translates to CASSLGRVTEAFF.

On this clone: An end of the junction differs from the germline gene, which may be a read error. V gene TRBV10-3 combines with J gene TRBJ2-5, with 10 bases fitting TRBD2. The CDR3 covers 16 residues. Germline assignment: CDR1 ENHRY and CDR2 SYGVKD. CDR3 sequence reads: CTISDGVAGGQETQYF. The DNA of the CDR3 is TGTACCATCAGTGATGGGGTAGCGGGGGGACAAGAGACCCAGTACTTC.

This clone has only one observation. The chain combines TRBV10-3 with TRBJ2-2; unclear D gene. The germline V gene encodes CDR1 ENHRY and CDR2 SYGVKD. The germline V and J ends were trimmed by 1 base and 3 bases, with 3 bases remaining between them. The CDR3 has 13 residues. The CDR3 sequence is CAISELDTGELFF. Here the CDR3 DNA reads TGTGCCATCAGTGAGTTAGACACCGGGGAGCTGTTTTTT.

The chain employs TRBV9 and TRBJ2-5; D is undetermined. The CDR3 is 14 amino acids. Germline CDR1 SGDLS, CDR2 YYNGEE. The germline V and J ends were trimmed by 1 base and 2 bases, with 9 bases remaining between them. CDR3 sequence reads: CASSVRPVQETQYF. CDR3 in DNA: TGTGCCAGCAGCGTACGGCCGGTTCAAGAGACCCAGTACTTC.

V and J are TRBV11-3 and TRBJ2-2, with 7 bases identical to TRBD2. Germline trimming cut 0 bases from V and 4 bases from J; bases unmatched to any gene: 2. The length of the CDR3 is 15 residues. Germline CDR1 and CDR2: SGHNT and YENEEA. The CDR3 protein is CASSLEGGTTGELFF. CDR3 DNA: TGTGCCAGCAGCTTAGAGGGGGGGACCACCGGGGAGCTGTTTTTT.

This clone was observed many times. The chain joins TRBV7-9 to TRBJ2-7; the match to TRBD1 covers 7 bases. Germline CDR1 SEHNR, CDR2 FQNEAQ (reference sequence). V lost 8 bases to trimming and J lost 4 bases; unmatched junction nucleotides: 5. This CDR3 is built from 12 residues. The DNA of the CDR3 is TGTGCCAGCCGGGACAGATATTACGAGCAGTACTTC. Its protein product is CASRDRYYEQYF.

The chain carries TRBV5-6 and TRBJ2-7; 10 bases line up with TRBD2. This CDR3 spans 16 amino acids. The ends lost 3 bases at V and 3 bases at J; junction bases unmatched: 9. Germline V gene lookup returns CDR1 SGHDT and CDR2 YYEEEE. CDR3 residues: CASSSKREGPLYEQYF. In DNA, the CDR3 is TGTGCCAGCAGCTCTAAGCGGGAGGGCCCCCTCTACGAGCAGTACTTC.

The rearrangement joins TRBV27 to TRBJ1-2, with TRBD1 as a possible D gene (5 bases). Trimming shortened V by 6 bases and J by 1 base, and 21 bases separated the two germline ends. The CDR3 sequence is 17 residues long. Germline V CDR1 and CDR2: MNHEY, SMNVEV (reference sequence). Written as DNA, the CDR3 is TGTGCCAGCAGCCCTATCCAATTTGGGGGAAATAACTATGGCTACACCTTC. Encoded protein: CASSPIQFGGNNYGYTF.

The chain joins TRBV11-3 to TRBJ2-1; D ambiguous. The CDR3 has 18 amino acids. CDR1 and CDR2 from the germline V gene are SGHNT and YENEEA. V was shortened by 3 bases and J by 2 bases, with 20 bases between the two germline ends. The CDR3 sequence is CASSFRYSLGVAYNEQFF. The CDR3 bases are TGTGCCAGCAGCTTCCGATACTCCCTTGGGGTGGCCTACAATGAGCAGTTCTTC.

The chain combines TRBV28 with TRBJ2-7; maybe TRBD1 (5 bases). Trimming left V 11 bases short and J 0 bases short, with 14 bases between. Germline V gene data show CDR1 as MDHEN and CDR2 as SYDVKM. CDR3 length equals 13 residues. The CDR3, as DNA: TGTGCCGGTTGCAGGGCAAGCTCCTACGAGCAGTACTTC. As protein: CAGCRASSYEQYF. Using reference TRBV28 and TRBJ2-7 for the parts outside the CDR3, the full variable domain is DVKVTQSSRYLVKRTGEKVFLECVQDMDHENMFWYRQDPGLGLRLIYFSYDVKMKEKGDIPEGYSVSREKKERFSLILESASTNQTSMYLCAGCRASSYEQYFGPGTRLTVT.